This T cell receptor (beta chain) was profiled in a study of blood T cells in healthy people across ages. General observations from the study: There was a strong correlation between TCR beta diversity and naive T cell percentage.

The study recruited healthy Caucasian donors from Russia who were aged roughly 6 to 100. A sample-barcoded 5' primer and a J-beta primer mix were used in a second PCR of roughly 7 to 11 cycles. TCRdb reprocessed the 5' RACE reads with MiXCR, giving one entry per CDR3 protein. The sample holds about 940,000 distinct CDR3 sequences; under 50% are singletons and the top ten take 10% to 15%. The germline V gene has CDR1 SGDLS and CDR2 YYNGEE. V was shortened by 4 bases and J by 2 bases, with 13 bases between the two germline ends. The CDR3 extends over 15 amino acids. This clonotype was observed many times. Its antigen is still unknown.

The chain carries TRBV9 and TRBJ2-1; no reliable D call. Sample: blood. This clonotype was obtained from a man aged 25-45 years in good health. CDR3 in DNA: TGTGCCAGCAGCTCCGACCCTCTGGCCTACAATGAGCAGTTCTTC. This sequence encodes CASSSDPLAYNEQFF.